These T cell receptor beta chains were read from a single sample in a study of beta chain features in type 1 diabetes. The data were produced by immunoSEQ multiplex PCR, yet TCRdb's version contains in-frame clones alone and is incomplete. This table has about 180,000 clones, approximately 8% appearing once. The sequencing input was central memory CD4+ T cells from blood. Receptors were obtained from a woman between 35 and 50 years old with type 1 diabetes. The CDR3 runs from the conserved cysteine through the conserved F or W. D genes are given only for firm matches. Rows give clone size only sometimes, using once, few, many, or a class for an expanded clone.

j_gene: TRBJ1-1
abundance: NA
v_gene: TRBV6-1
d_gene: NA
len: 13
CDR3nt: TGTGCCAGCACTACCTTGGGCGTGGCTGAAGCTTTCTTT
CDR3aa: CASTTLGVAEAFF

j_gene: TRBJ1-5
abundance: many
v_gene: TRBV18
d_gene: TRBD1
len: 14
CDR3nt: TGTGCCAGCTCACCACTAGGACAGGGCCAGCCCCAGCATTTT
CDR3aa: CASSPLGQGQPQHF

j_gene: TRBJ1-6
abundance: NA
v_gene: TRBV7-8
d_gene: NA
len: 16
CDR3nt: TGTGCCAGCAGCTCTGCAGGGAATCGACGCGTTTCACCCCTCCACTTT
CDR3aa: CASSSAGNRRVSPLHF

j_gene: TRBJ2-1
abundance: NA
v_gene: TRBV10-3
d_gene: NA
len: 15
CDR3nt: TGTGCCATCTCCAGGGACCCCGCGGGGTACAATGAGCAGTTCTTC
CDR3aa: CAISRDPAGYNEQFF

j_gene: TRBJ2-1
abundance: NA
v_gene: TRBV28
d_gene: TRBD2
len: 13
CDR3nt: TGTGCCATCGCCGGGACTAGCTACAATGAGCAGTTCTTC
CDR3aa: CAIAGTSYNEQFF

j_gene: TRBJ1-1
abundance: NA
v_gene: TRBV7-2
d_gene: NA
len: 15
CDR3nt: TGTGCCAGCAGCCCGTTTGAGGGAGGTGAGACTGAAGCTTTCTTT
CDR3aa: CASSPFEGGETEAFF

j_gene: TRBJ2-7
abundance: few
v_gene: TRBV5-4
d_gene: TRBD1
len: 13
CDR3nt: TGTGCCAGCAGCTCCCAAGGGACAGATGAGCAGTACTTC
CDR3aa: CASSSQGTDEQYF

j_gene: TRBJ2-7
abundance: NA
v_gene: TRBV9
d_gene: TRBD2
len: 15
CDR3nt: TGTGCCAGCAGCGTAGGTCAAGCGGGGGCTTACGAGCAGTACTTC
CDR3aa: CASSVGQAGAYEQYF

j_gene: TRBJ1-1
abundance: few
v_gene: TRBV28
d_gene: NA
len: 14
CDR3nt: TGTGCCAGCAGCCCCCCCGGGGGGGTCACTGAAGCTTTCTTT
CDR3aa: CASSPPGGVTEAFF

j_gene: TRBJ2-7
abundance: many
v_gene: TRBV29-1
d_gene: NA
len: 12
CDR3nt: TGCAGCACCTCCGGGGCCCGGGGGGAGCAGTACTTC
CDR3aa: CSTSGARGEQYF

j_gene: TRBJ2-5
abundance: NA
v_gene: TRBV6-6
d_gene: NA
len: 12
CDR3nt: TGTGCCAGCAGTAGGACAGAAGAGACCCAGTACTTC
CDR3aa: CASSRTEETQYF

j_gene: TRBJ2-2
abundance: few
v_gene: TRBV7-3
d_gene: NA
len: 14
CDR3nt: TGTGCCAGCAGCCGCCTTGGTGGGACTGGGGAGCTGTTTTTT
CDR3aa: CASSRLGGTGELFF

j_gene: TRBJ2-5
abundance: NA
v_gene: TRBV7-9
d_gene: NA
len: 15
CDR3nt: TGTGCCAGCAGCCCCGCTCGCCAGGGTCAAGAGACCCAGTACTTC
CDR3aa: CASSPARQGQETQYF

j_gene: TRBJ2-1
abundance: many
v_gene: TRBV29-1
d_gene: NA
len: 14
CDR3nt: TGCAGCGTTGGACGCGGGGGCCGGTTGGATGAGCAGTTCTTC
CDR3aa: CSVGRGGRLDEQFF

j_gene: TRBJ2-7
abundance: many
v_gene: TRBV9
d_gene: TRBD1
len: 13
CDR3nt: TGTGCCAGCAGCGTGACAGGGTTCGACGAGCAGTACTTC
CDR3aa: CASSVTGFDEQYF

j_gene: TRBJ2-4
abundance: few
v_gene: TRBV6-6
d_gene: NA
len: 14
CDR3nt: TGTGCCAGCAGGACCGGGACACGGGAAAACATTCAGTACTTC
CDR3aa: CASRTGTRENIQYF

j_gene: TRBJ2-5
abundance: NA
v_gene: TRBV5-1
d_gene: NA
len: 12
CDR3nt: TGCGCCAGCAAGCGGTCAGAAGAGACCCAGTACTTC
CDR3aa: CASKRSEETQYF

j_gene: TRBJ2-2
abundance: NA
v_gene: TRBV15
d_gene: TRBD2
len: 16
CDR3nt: TGTGCCACCAGCCCCAGACGCGGGGGGAACACCGGGGAGCTGTTTTTT
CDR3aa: CATSPRRGGNTGELFF

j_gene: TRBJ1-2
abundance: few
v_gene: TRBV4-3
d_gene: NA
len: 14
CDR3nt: TGCGCCAGCAGCCAAGTTACCGGGGGTCTTGGCTACACCTTC
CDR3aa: CASSQVTGGLGYTF

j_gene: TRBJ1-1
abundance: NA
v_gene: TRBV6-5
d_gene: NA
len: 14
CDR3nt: TGTGCCAGCAGCGACAGACAGAGGAACACTGAAGCTTTCTTT
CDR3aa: CASSDRQRNTEAFF

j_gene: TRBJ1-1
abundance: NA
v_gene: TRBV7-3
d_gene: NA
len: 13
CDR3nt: TGTGCCAGCAGCTCTAACTGGAACACTGAAGCTTTCTTT
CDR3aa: CASSSNWNTEAFF

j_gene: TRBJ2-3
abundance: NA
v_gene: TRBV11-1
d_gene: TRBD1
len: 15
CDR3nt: TGTGCCAGCAGCTTAGAAGGGACAGTCACAGATACGCAGTATTTT
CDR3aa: CASSLEGTVTDTQYF

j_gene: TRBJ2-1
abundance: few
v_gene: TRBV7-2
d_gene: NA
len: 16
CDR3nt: TGTGCCAGCAGCTTAGTAGGGCGGAGGTCCTACAATGAGCAGTTCTTC
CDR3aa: CASSLVGRRSYNEQFF

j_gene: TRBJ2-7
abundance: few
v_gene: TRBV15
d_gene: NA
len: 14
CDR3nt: TGTGCCACCAGCAGGGCCGTGACAGGACACGAGCAGTACTTC
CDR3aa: CATSRAVTGHEQYF

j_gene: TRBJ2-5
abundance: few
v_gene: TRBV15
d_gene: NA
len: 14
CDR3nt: TGTGCCACCAGCAGAGATCCCAGCCAAGAGACCCAGTACTTC
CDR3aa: CATSRDPSQETQYF

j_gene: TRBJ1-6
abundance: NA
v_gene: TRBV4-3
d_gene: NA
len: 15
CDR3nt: TGCGCCAGCAGCCAAGAATTAGCTTATAATTCACCCCTCCACTTT
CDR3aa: CASSQELAYNSPLHF

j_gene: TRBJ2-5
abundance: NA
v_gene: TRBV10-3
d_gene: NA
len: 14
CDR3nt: TGTGCCATCAGTGAGTCGGGCAAGCAAGAGACCCAGTACTTC
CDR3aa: CAISESGKQETQYF

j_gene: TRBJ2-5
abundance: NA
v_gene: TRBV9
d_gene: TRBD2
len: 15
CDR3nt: TGTGCCAGCAGCGTAGGAGTAGCGGGAGTGGAGACCCAGTACTTC
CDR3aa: CASSVGVAGVETQYF

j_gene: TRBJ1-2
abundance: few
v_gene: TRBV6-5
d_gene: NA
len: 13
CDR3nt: TGTGCCAGCAGCGCTCAAGGGAGGTATGGCTACACCTTC
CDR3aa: CASSAQGRYGYTF

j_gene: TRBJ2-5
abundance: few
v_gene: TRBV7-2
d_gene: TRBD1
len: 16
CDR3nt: TGTGCCAGCAGCCAAAGAGGGACAGGGGGTCAAGAGACCCAGTACTTC
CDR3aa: CASSQRGTGGQETQYF

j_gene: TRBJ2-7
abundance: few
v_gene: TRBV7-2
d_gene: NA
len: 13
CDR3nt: TGTGCCAGCAGCCCACCCGGGGGGCGCGAGCAGTACTTC
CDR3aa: CASSPPGGREQYF

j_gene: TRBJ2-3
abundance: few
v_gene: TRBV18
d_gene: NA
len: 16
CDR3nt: TGTGCCAGCTCACCACAACCTAGTAGGGGGACGGATACGCAGTATTTT
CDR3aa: CASSPQPSRGTDTQYF

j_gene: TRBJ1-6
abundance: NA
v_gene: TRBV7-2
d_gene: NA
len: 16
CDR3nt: TGTGCCAGCAGCCCCCGGTCGGGGTGGAATAATTCACCCCTCCACTTT
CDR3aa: CASSPRSGWNNSPLHF

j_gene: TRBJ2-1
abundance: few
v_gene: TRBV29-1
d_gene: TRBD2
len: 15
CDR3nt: TGCAGCGTTGATGTGGGGACTAGCGGGGGCAATGAGCAGTTCTTC
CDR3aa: CSVDVGTSGGNEQFF

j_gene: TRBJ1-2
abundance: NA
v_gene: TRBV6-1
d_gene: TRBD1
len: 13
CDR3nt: TGTGCCAGCAGTAACATAGACAGGGGAGGCTACACCTTC
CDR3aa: CASSNIDRGGYTF

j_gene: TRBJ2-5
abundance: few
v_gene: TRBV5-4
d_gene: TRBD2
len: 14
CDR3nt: TGTGCCAGCAGCCGGACTAGCGGGGAAGAGACCCAGTACTTC
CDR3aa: CASSRTSGEETQYF

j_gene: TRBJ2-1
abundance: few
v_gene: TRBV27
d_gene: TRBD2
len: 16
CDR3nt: TGTGCCAGCAGTCCCCAGGGTAGCGGGAGGGCTAATGAGCAGTTCTTC
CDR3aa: CASSPQGSGRANEQFF

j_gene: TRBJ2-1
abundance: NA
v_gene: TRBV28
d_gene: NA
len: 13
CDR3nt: TGTGCCAGCAGAGTGAGCTCCTACAATGAGCAGTTCTTC
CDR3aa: CASRVSSYNEQFF